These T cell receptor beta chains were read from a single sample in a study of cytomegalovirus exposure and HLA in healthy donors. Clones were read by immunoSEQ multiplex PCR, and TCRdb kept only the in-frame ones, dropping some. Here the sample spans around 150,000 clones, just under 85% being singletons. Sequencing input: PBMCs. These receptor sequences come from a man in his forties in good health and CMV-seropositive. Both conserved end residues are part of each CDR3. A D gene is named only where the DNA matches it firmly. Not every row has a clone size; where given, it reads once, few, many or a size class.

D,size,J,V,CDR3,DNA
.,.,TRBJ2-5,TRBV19,CASSTTGNKQETQYF,TGTGCCAGTAGTACCACCGGGAACAAACAAGAGACCCAGTACTTC
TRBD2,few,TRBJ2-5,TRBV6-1,CASTIPLAGAETQYF,TGTGCCAGCACCATTCCCCTAGCGGGCGCAGAGACCCAGTACTTC
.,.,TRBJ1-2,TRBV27,CASSRDPAFRGYTF,TGTGCCAGCAGCCGCGATCCAGCGTTTAGAGGCTACACCTTC
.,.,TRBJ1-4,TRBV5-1,CASSLAGQGGEKLFF,TGCGCCAGCAGCTTGGCCGGTCAGGGAGGTGAAAAACTGTTTTTT
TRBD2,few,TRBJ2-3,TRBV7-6,CASSQGGLAGSDTQYF,TGTGCCAGCAGCCAGGGGGGTCTAGCGGGATCAGATACGCAGTATTTT
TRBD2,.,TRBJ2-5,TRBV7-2,CASSRWGGGAGETQYF,TGTGCCAGCAGCCGCTGGGGCGGGGGGGCCGGGGAGACCCAGTACTTC
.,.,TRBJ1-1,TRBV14,CASSQQYTEAFF,TGTGCCAGCAGCCAACAATACACTGAAGCTTTCTTT
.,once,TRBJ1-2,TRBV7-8,CASSLRGRVRANYGYTF,TGTGCCAGCAGCTTAAGGGGAAGGGTCCGCGCTAACTATGGCTACACCTTC
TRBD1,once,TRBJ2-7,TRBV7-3,CASSLRGQGTYEQYF,TGTGCCAGCAGCCTAAGGGGACAGGGGACCTACGAGCAGTACTTC
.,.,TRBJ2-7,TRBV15,CATSPLPKGREQYF,TGTGCCACCAGCCCCCTGCCGAAGGGGCGGGAGCAGTACTTC
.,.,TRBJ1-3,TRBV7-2,CASSSGEGNTIYF,TGTGCCAGCAGCTCAGGGGAGGGAAACACCATATATTTT
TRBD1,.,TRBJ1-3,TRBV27,CASRGTGSGNTIYF,TGTGCCAGCCGTGGGACAGGGTCTGGAAACACCATATATTTT
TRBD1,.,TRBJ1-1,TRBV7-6,CASSYHRGGNTEAFF,TGTGCCAGCAGCTACCACAGGGGCGGGAACACTGAAGCTTTCTTT
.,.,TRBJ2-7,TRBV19,CASRSQGYKGEQYF,TGTGCCAGTAGATCTCAGGGCTACAAAGGGGAGCAGTACTTC
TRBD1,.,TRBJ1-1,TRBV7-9,CASGGQGQGYTEAFF,TGTGCCAGCGGCGGGCAGGGACAGGGGTACACTGAAGCTTTCTTT
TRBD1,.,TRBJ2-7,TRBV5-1,CASSPRQGAIYEQYF,TGCGCCAGCAGCCCCAGACAGGGAGCGATCTACGAGCAGTACTTC
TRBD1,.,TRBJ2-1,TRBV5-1,CASTMTGIYNEQFF,TGCGCCAGCACCATGACAGGGATTTACAATGAGCAGTTCTTC
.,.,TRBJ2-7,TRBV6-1,CASSPDSSYEQYF,TGTGCCAGCAGCCCGGACAGCTCCTACGAGCAGTACTTC
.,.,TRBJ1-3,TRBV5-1,CASSLAADSGNTIYF,TGCGCCAGCAGCTTGGCTGCGGACTCTGGAAACACCATATATTTT
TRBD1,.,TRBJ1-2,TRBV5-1,CASSLEGQGASGYTF,TGCGCCAGCAGCTTGGAGGGACAGGGGGCATCGGGCTACACCTTC
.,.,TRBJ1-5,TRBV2,CASRPDRTSNQPQHF,TGTGCCAGCAGACCCGACAGGACCAGCAATCAGCCCCAGCATTTT
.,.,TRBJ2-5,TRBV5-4,CASSLATRGETQYF,TGTGCCAGCAGCTTGGCTACCAGGGGAGAGACCCAGTACTTC
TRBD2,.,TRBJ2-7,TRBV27,CASSPGTRGYEQYF,TGTGCCAGCAGCCCCGGGACTAGAGGCTACGAGCAGTACTTC
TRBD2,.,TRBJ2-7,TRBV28,CASSFAGAHEQYF,TGTGCCAGCAGTTTCGCGGGAGCCCACGAGCAGTACTTC
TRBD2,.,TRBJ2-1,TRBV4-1,CASSQPGTSDGNEQFF,TGCGCCAGCAGCCAACCTGGGACTAGTGACGGCAATGAGCAGTTCTTC
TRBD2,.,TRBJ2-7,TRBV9,CASSVGTSGSEQYF,TGTGCCAGCAGCGTAGGGACTAGCGGGAGCGAGCAGTACTTC
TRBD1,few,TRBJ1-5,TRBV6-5,CASRSLQGTQPQHF,TGTGCCAGCAGATCACTACAGGGGACTCAGCCCCAGCATTTT
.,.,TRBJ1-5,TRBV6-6,CASTRSGGDQPQHF,TGTGCCAGCACACGAAGTGGGGGCGATCAGCCCCAGCATTTT
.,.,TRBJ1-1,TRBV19,CASSFPMNTEAFF,TGTGCCAGTAGTTTTCCCATGAACACTGAAGCTTTCTTT
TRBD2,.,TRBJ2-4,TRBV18,CASSPLAGGPNIQYF,TGTGCCAGCTCACCTCTAGCGGGGGGGCCGAACATTCAGTACTTC
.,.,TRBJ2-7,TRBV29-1,CSVVRSSYEQYF,TGCAGCGTTGTCCGGTCCTCCTACGAGCAGTACTTC
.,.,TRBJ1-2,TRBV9,CASSPGSGGYTF,TGTGCCAGCTCGCCGGGAAGCGGTGGCTACACCTTC
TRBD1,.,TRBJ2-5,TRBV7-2,CASSPTGVQETQYF,TGTGCCAGCAGCCCGACAGGGGTACAAGAGACCCAGTACTTC
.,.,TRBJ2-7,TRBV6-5,CASRGGIASSYEQYF,TGTGCCAGCAGGGGCGGGATTGCTTCCTCCTACGAGCAGTACTTC
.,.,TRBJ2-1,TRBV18,CASSPLAGVEYNEQFF,TGTGCCAGCTCACCATTGGCAGGGGTCGAATACAATGAGCAGTTCTTC
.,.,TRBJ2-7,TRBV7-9,CASSRNPSSYEQYF,TGTGCCAGCAGCCGTAACCCCAGCTCCTACGAGCAGTACTTC
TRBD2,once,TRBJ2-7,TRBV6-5,CASSYSSGTPYEQYF,TGTGCCAGCAGTTACTCGAGCGGGACCCCCTACGAGCAGTACTTC
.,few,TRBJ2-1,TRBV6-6,CASSGAGFFNEQFF,TGTGCCAGCAGTGGGGCGGGGTTTTTTAATGAGCAGTTCTTC
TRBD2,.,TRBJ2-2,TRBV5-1,CASSLVPGGYTGELFF,TGCGCCAGCAGCTTGGTTCCGGGGGGGTACACCGGGGAGCTGTTTTTT
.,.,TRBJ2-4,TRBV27,CASSSSLAGPWYF,TGTGCCAGCAGTTCCTCCCTGGCGGGACCTTGGTACTTC
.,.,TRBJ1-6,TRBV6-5,CASSYDSFNSPLHF,TGTGCCAGCAGTTACGACAGCTTTAATTCACCCCTCCACTTT
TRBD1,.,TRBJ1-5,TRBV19,CASSTRPLGQSNQPQHF,TGTGCCAGTAGTACCCGACCCCTGGGACAGTCTAATCAGCCCCAGCATTTT
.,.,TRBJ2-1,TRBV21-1,CASSKWATLEPGEGNEQFF,TGTGCCAGCAGCAAATGGGCCACCTTGGAGCCAGGGGAAGGGAATGAGCAGTTCTTC
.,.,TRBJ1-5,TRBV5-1,CASSFPGREKNQPQHF,TGCGCCAGCAGCTTTCCAGGACGGGAGAAAAATCAGCCCCAGCATTTT
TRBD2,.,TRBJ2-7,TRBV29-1,CSVGSGRTYEQYF,TGCAGCGTCGGTAGCGGGAGAACCTACGAGCAGTACTTC
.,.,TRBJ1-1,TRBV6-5,CASSSPPGVLNTEAFF,TGTGCCAGCAGTTCTCCTCCGGGGGTTTTGAACACTGAAGCTTTCTTT
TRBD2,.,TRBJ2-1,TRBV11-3,CASSILAGAFYNEQFF,TGTGCCAGCAGCATTCTAGCGGGGGCCTTCTACAATGAGCAGTTCTTC
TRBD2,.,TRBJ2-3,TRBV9,CASSAGTSGTYNTQYF,TGTGCCAGCAGCGCGGGGACTAGCGGGACATACAATACGCAGTATTTT
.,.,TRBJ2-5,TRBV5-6,CASSLVAVEETQYF,TGTGCCAGCAGCTTGGTGGCCGTCGAAGAGACCCAGTACTTC
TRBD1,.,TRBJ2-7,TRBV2,CASSEGQGRTYEQYF,TGTGCCAGCAGTGAGGGACAGGGCCGAACCTACGAGCAGTACTTC
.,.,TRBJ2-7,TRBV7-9,CSSSHTGYEQYF,TGTTCCAGCAGCCATACAGGGTACGAGCAGTACTTC
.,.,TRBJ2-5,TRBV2,CASSADPGEQYF,TGTGCCAGCAGTGCCGACCCGGGAGAGCAGTACTTC
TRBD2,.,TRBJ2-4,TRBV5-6,CASSYTSGGAGSKNIQYF,TGTGCCAGCAGCTACACTAGCGGGGGGGCGGGGTCTAAAAACATTCAGTACTTC
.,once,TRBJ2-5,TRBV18,CASFSYQETQYF,TGTGCCAGCTTTTCGTACCAAGAGACCCAGTACTTC